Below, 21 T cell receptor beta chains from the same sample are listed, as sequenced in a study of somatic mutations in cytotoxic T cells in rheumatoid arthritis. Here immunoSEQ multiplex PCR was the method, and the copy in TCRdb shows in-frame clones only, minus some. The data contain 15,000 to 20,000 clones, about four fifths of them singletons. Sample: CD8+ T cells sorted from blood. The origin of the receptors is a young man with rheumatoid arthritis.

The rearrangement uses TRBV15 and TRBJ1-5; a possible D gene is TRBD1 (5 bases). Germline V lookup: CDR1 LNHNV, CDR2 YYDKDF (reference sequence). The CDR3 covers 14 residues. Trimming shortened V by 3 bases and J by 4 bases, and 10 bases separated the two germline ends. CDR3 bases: TGTGCCACCAGCAGGATCGACAGAAATCAGCCCCAGCATTTT. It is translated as CATSRIDRNQPQHF.

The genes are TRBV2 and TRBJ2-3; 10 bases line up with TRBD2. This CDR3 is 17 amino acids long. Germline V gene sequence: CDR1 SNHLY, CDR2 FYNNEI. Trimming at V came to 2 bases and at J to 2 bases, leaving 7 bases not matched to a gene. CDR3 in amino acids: CASSELGSGGITDTQYF. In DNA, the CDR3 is TGTGCCAGCAGTGAATTGGGTAGCGGGGGGATCACAGATACGCAGTATTTT.

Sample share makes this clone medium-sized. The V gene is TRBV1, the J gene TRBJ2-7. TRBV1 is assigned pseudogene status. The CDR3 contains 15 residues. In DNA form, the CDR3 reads TGCACCAGCAGATTACACCGGCACCCCTTCTACGAGCAGTACTTC. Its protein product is CTSRLHRHPFYEQYF.

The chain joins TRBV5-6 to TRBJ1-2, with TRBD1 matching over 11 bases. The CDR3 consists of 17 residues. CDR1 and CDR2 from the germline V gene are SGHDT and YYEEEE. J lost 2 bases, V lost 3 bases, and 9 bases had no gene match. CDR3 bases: TGTGCCAGCAGCTCGTGGACAGGGGGCGCGGGAAACTATGGCTACACCTTC. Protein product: CASSSWTGGAGNYGYTF.

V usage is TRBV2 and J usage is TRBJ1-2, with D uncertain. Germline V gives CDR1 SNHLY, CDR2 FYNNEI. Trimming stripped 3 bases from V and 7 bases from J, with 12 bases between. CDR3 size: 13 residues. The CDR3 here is CASSDRVVVGYTF. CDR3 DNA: TGTGCCAGCAGTGATAGGGTAGTGGTTGGCTACACCTTC.

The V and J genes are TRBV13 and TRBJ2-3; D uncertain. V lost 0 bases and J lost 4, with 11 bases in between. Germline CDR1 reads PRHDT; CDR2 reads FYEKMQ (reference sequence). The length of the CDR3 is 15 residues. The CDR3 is CASSLGVSFPDTQYF. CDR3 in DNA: TGTGCCAGCAGCTTAGGGGTGTCCTTCCCAGATACGCAGTATTTT.

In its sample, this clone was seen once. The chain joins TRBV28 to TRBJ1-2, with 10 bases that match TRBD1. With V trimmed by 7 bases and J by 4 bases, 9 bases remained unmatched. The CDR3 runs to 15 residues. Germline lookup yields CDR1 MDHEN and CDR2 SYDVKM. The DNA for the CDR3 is TGTGCCAGCAACTATCAGGACAGGGGGGCCTATGGCTACACCTTC. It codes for CASNYQDRGAYGYTF.

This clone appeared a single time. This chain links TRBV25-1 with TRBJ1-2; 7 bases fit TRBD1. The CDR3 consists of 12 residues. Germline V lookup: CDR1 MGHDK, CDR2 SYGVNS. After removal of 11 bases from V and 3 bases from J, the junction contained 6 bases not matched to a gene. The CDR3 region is CAGRDSHYGYTF. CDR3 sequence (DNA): TGTGCCGGACGGGACAGCCACTATGGCTACACCTTC.

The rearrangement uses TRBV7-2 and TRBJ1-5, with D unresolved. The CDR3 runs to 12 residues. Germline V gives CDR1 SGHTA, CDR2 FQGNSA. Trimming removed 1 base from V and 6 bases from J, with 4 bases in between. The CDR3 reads CASSLGVQPQHF. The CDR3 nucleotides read TGTGCCAGCAGCTTAGGAGTTCAGCCCCAGCATTTT.

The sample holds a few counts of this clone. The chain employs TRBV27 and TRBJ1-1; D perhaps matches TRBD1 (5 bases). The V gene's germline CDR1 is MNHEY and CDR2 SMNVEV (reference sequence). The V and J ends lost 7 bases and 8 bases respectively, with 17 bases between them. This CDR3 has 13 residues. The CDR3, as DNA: TGTGCCAGCACTCAACAGCAGGGACGGGAAGCTTTCTTT. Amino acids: CASTQQQGREAFF.

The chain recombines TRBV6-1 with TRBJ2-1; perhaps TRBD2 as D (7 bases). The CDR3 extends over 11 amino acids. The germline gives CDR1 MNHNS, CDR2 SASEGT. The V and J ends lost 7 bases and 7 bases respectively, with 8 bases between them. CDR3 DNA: TGTGCCAGCAAGGGGGGGAATGAGCAGTTCTTC. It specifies CASKGGNEQFF.

This chain's CDR3 is CASSSWSTDTQYF. The CDR3 DNA reads TGTGCCAGCAGCTCCTGGAGCACAGATACGCAGTATTTT. The J gene is TRBJ2-3, the V gene TRBV11-3, with D unresolved. Germline assignment: CDR1 SGHNT and CDR2 YENEEA. The CDR3 consists of 13 residues. Deletions cut 4 bases from V and 0 bases from J, with 5 bases between.

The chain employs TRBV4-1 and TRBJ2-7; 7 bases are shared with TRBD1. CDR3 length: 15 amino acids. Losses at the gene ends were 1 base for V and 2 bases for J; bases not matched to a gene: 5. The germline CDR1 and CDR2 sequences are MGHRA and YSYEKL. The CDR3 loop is CASSQVRGPTYEQYF. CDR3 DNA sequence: TGCGCCAGCAGCCAAGTAAGGGGGCCAACCTACGAGCAGTACTTC.

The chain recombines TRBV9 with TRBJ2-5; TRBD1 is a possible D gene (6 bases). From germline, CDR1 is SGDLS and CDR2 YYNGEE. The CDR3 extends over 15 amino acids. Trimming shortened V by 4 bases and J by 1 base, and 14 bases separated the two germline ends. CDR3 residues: CASSLNGGLQETQYF. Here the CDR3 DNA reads TGTGCCAGCAGCCTCAATGGGGGCCTCCAAGAGACCCAGTACTTC.

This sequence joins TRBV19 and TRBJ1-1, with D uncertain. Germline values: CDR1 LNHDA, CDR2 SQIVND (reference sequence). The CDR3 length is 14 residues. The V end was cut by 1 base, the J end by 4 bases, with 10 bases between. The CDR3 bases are TGTGCCAGTAGTATAGGGAGGGCCCTCACTGAAGCTTTCTTT. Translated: CASSIGRALTEAFF.

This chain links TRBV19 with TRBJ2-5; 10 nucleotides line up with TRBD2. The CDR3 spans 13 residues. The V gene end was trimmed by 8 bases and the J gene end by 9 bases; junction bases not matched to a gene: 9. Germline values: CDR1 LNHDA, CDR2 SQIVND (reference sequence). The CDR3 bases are TGTGCCAGTGGACTAGCGGAATCCTTGGCCCAGTACTTC. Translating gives CASGLAESLAQYF.

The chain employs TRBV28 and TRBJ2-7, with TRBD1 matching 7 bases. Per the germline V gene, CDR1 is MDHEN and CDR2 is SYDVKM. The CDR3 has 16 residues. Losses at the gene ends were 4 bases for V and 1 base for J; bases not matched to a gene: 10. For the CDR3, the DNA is TGTGCCAGCAGTTACCTATATTTGGACAGGTCCTACGAGCAGTACTTC. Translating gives CASSYLYLDRSYEQYF.

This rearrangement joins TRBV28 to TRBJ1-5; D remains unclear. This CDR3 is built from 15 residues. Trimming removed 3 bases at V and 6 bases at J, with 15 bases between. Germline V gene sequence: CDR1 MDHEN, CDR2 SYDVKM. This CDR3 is CASSLAGERAQPQHF. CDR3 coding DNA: TGTGCCAGCAGTTTGGCAGGAGAGAGGGCTCAGCCCCAGCATTTT.

The CDR3 sequence: CASSLAQVQETQYF. For the CDR3, the DNA is TGTGCCAGCAGCTTGGCACAGGTCCAAGAGACCCAGTACTTC. The genes are TRBV5-5 and TRBJ2-5; D is possibly TRBD1 (5 bases). Germline V gene lookup returns CDR1 SGHKS and CDR2 YYEKEE (reference sequence). CDR3 size: 14 residues. The V and J ends lost 0 bases and 1 base respectively, with 7 bases between them. Combining the CDR3 with reference TRBV5-5 and TRBJ2-5 gives the whole variable domain DAGVTQSPTHLIKTRGQQVTLRCSPISGHKSVSWYQQVLGQGPQFIFQYYEKEERGRGNFPDRFSARQFPNYSSELNVNALLLGDSALYLCASSLAQVQETQYFGPGTRLLVL.

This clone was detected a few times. CDR3 in amino acids: CASSPGLAGEETQYF. Written as DNA, the CDR3 is TGTGCCAGCAGCCCGGGACTAGCGGGGGAAGAGACCCAGTACTTC. The gene calls are TRBV4-2 and TRBJ2-5, with 14 bases fitting TRBD2. The CDR3 totals 15 residues. Germline-derived CDR1 and CDR2 are LGHNA and YNFKEQ. V gave up 4 bases and J gave up 3 bases; unmatched junction bases: 1.

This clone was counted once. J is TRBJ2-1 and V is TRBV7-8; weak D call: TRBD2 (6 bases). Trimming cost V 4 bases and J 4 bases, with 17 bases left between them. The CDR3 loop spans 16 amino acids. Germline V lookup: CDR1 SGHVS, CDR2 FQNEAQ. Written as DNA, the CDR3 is TGTGCCAGCAGCTCATCGTCCCGGGACTGGTACAATGAGCAGTTCTTC. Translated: CASSSSSRDWYNEQFF.